Described below is a single TCR beta chain sequence and its context. Antigen unknown. The junction differs from germline at one of its ends, possibly a read error. Per germline, CDR1 SQVTM and CDR2 ANQGSEA. This CDR3 comprises 17 residues. The use of a sample-barcoded 5' primer and a J-beta primer mix characterized a second PCR of roughly 7 to 11 cycles. Each cDNA molecule was tagged by a template-switch adaptor that had 12 random nucleotides. TCRdb reprocessed the 5' RACE reads with MiXCR, giving one entry per CDR3 protein. The profile shows fewer than 2,000,000 distinct CDR3 sequences, 35% to 50% of them singletons. The sample is drawn from a study of blood T cells in healthy people across ages. Broader study findings: Diversity was higher, and naive CD4+ cells more numerous, in long-lived donors than in aged donors. Older age went with lower TCR beta diversity per million T cells, in a roughly linear way.

This chain uses TRBV29-1 with TRBJ2-5; TRBD1 matches at 8 bases. This TCR derives from a human donor in good health. Material for sequencing was blood. CDR3 sequence (DNA): TGCGGCGTTACCGCCGGACAGGGAATGTTTGGTTCAGAGACCCAGTACTTC. Amino acids: CGVTAGQGMFGSETQYF.